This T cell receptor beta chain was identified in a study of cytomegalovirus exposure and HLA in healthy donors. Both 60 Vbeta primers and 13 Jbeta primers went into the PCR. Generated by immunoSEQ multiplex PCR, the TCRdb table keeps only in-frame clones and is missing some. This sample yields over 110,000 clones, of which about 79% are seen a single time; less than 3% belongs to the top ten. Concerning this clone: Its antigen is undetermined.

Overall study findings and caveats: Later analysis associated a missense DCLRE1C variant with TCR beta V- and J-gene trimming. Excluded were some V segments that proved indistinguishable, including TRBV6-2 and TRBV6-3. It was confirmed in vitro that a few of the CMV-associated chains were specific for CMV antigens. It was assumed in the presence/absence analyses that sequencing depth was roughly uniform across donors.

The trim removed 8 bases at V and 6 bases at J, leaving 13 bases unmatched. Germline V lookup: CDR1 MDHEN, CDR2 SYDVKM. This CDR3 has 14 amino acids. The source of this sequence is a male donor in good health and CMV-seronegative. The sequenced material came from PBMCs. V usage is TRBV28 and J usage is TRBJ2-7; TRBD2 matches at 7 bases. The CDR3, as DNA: TGTGCCAGCGAGGAGGCGGGAGTGCGGAGCGAGCAGTACTTC. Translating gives CASEEAGVRSEQYF.